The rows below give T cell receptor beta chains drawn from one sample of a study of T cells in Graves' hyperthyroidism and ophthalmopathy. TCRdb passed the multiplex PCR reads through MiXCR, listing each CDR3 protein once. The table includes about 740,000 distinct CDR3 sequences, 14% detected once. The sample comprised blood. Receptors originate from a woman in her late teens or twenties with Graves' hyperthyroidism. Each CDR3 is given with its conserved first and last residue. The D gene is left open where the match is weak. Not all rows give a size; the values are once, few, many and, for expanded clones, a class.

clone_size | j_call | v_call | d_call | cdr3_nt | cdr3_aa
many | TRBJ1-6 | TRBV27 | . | TGTGCCAGCGGACGAGACACTTATAATTCACCCCTCCACTTT | CASGRDTYNSPLHF
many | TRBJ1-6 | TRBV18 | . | TGTGCCAGCTCACCACCGGGGGGTGATATGAATTCACCCCTCCACTTT | CASSPPGGDMNSPLHF
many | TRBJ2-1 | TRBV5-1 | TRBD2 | TGCGCCAGCAGCTTGGTAGCGGGAGTAGGCTACAATGAGCAGTTCTTC | CASSLVAGVGYNEQFF
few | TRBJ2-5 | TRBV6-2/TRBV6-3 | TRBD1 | TGTGCCAGCAGCCACCTGGACAGGGCGGTGGAGACCCAGTACTTC | CASSHLDRAVETQYF
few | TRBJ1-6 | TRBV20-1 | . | TGCAGTGCTAGAGGGGGCGTTAATTCACCCCTCCACTTT | CSARGGVNSPLHF
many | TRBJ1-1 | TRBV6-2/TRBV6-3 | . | TGTGCCAGCAGTTTCCCGGGACCCACTGAAGCTTTCTTT | CASSFPGPTEAFF
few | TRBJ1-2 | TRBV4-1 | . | TGCGCCAGCAGCCAAGCCTTCGACAGTTACTATGGCTACACCTTC | CASSQAFDSYYGYTF
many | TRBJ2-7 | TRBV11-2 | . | TGTGCCAGCAGCGAAGGCCGCCGCTACGAGCAGTACTTC | CASSEGRRYEQYF
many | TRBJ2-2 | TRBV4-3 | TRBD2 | TGCGCCAGCAAGGCGGGAGCGAACCACCCCAACACCGGGGAGCTGTTTTTT | CASKAGANHPNTGELFF
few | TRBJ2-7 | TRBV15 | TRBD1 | TGTGCCACCGCGGACAGGGTCAACTACGAGCAGTACTTC | CATADRVNYEQYF
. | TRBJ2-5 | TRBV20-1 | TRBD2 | TGCAGTGCTGGATACCCGGGACTAGCGGGAGATTACGAGACCCAGTACTTC | CSAGYPGLAGDYETQYF
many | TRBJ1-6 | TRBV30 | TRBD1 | TGTGCCTGCAAAACAGGGGGATCACCCCTCCACTTT | CACKTGGSPLHF
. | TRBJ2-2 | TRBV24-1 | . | TGTGCCACCAGCGTACCTAACACCGGGGAGCTGTTTTTT | CATSVPNTGELFF
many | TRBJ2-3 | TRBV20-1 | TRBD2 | TGCAGTGCTAGAGATCTGGGCCATACTAGCGGGAAAACAGATACGCAGTATTTT | CSARDLGHTSGKTDTQYF
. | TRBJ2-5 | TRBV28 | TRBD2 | TGTGCCAGCAGCTATACTAGCGGGAGATGGGAGACCCAGTACTTC | CASSYTSGRWETQYF
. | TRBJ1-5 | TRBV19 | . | TGTGCCAGTAGCTGGAGGAACCGGGCAGGGGGCAATCAGCCCCAGCATTTT | CASSWRNRAGGNQPQHF
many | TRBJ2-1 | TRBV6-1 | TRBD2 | TGTGCTAGCAGCGTGGGACTAGCGGGAGGGGGTGAGCAGTTCTTC | CASSVGLAGGGEQFF
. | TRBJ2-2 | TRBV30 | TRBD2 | TGTGCCTGGAGTGTTTTGCTAGCGGGAGCCTCGTTGAACACCGGGGAGCTGTTTTTT | CAWSVLLAGASLNTGELFF
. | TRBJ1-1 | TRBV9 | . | TGTGCCAGCAGCTCCAGGGTCGGGCAGCACACTGAAGCTTTCTTT | CASSSRVGQHTEAFF
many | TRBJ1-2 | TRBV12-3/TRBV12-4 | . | TGTGCCAGCAGTACCCGCAGGGGTAACTATGGCTACACCTTC | CASSTRRGNYGYTF
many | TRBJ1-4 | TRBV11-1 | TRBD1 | TGTGCCAGCAGCTTCGGGACAGGCACTAATGAAAAACTGTTTTTT | CASSFGTGTNEKLFF
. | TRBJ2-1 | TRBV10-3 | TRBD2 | TGTGCCACGCACGGGGGGGCAATTTCTAATGAGCAGTTCTTC | CATHGGAISNEQFF
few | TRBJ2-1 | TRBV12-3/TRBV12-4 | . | TGTGCCAGCTTCTCTTTTTCGTCTTACAATGAGCAGTTCTTC | CASFSFSSYNEQFF
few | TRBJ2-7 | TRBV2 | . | TGTGCCAGCAGTGAGTATCTGGGCAGGGGGGAAAGCCGCTACGAGCAGTACTTC | CASSEYLGRGESRYEQYF
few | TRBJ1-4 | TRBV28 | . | TGTGCCAGCAGTTTAAGGAGGGCTGCTAATGAAAAACTGTTTTTT | CASSLRRAANEKLFF
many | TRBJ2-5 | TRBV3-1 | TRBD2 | TGTGCCAGCAGCCAAGGAAGACTAGCGGGAGTCGGAGAGACCCAGTACTTC | CASSQGRLAGVGETQYF
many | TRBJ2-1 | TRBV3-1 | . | TGTGCCAGCAGCCTCCAGTGGGAGGGGGCGCGCAATGAGCAGTTCTTC | CASSLQWEGARNEQFF
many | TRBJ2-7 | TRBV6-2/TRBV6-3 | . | TGTGCCAGCAGTTTTGACCCCAAGAGCTCGGGACAATCCTACGAGCAGTACTTC | CASSFDPKSSGQSYEQYF
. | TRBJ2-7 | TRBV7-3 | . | TGTGCCAGCAGCTTCGGAGGGTCGTACGAGCAGCACTTC | CASSFGGSYEQHF
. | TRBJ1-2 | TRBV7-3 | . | TGTGCCAGCAGCTTAAGGCCGGGACCTTATGGCTACACCTTC | CASSLRPGPYGYTF
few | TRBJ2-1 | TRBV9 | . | TGTGCCAGCAGCGTAGGGGGATGGACGGGCTACAATGAGCAGTTCTTC | CASSVGGWTGYNEQFF
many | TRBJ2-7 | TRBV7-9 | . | TGTGCCAGCAGCTTTCCTTTGACAGGAGTCGAGCAGTACTTC | CASSFPLTGVEQYF
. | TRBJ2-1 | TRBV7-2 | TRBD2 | TGTGCCAGCAGCTCAGGACTAGTCGGCAATGAGCAGTTCTTC | CASSSGLVGNEQFF
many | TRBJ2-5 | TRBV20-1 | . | TGCAGTGCTAGAGATAAGTCGTACCAAGAGACCCAGTACTTC | CSARDKSYQETQYF
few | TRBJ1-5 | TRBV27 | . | TGTGCCAGCAGTTTATCAAGGGTGGATCAGCCCCAGCATTTT | CASSLSRVDQPQHF
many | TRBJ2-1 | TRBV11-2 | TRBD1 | TGTGCCAGCAGCCTAGAATGGGTCGGGACAGTCTACAATGAGCAGTTCTTC | CASSLEWVGTVYNEQFF
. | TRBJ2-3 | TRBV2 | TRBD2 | TGTGCCAGCAGCGAAGGAATTCTTGGGGCTAGCGGGAGTTCGGGCACAGATACGCAGTATTTT | CASSEGILGASGSSGTDTQYF
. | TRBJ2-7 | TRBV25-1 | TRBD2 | TGTGCCAGCAGTGAACAAGAAAGTAGCGGGATCACGTACGAGCAGTACTTC | CASSEQESSGITYEQYF
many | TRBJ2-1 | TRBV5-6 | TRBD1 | TGTGCCAGCAGCCAGACAGGGGGCTGGTACAATGAGCAGTTCTTC | CASSQTGGWYNEQFF
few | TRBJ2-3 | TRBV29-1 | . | TGCAGCGTTGAGACTCCGCCTACGCAGTATTTT | CSVETPPTQYF
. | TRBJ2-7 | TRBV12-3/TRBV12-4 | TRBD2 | TGTGCCAGCAGTTTAGGCGGGAGAGTAAACGAGCAGTACTTC | CASSLGGRVNEQYF
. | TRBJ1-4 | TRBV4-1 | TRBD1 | TGCGCCAGCAGCCAACCGGGACAGGGGGGTGAAAAACTGTTTTTT | CASSQPGQGGEKLFF
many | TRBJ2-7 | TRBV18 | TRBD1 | TGTGCCAGCTCACCATCCTTGGGACAGGGGTCCTACGAGCAGTACTTC | CASSPSLGQGSYEQYF
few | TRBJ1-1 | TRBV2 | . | TGTGCCAGCAGGGCTGGGGGGTCCCCTGAAGCTTTCTTT | CASRAGGSPEAFF
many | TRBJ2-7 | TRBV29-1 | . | TGCAGCGTAGGGGACAACTCCTACGAGCAGTACTTC | CSVGDNSYEQYF
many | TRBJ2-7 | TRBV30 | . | TGTGCCTGGAGGAGAGAGACCCTCTACGAGCAGTACTTC | CAWRRETLYEQYF
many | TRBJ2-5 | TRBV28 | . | TGTGCCAGCAGTTCCCCGACAGCCCTTGAAGAGACCCAGTACTTC | CASSSPTALEETQYF
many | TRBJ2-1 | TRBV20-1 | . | TGCGTAGCTGCGGGACATCCCTACAATGAGCAGTTCTTC | CVAAGHPYNEQFF
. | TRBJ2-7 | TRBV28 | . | TGTGCCAGCAGCCGGCCCGCCCCGGGCGAGCAGTACTTC | CASSRPAPGEQYF
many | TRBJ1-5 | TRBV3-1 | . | TGTGCCAGCAGCCGGACGGGGGGCCTAGCTGGGCCCCAGCATTTT | CASSRTGGLAGPQHF
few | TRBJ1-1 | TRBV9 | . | TGTGCCAGCAGCGGTGGTTACATGAACACTGAAGCTTTCTTT | CASSGGYMNTEAFF
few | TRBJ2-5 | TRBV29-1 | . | TGCAGCGTGGCCGGGACTTCGGAGGCCCAGTACTTC | CSVAGTSEAQYF